Listed below are T cell receptor beta chains from one sample, sequenced in a study of CD8+ T cells in alopecia areata. The assay was immunoSEQ multiplex PCR, and TCRdb's table has in-frame clones only and misses some. The sample yields roughly 250,000 clones, about 62% seen once. The source was CD4+ T cells sorted from blood, collected at approximately week 51, from a patient treated with tofacitinib. Receptors originate from a human donor with alopecia areata. Each CDR3 is given with its conserved first and last residue. A D gene is named only where the DNA matches it firmly. Where a row states a size, it is once, few, many or the class of an expanded clone; other rows omit it.

clone size | J gene | V gene | D gene | CDR3 protein | CDR3 DNA
- | TRBJ1-1 | TRBV7-2 | - | CASSPQWGEAFF | TGTGCCAGCAGCCCTCAGTGGGGTGAAGCTTTCTTT
- | TRBJ2-2 | TRBV4-1 | - | CASSPLTNTGELFF | TGCGCCAGCAGCCCTCTAACGAACACCGGGGAGCTGTTTTTT
once | TRBJ1-6 | TRBV6-5 | - | CASSRTRNSPLHF | TGTGCCAGCAGCCGGACTAGGAATTCACCCCTCCACTTT
few | TRBJ2-5 | TRBV29-1 | - | CSVQGLWETQYF | TGCAGCGTACAGGGACTGTGGGAGACCCAGTACTTC
- | TRBJ2-3 | TRBV30 | TRBD2 | CAWRLAGNTDTQYF | TGTGCCTGGAGACTAGCGGGCAACACAGATACGCAGTATTTT
- | TRBJ2-7 | TRBV29-1 | TRBD1 | CSVERGSGGEQYF | TGCAGCGTTGAAAGGGGGTCAGGGGGTGAGCAGTACTTC
- | TRBJ1-6 | TRBV19 | - | CASSIAGRGNSPLHF | TGTGCCAGTAGTATAGCCGGCAGGGGCAATTCACCCCTCCACTTT
- | TRBJ2-5 | TRBV10-3 | TRBD2 | CAISPGGSFGETQYF | TGTGCCATCAGTCCGGGGGGGAGCTTCGGAGAGACCCAGTACTTC
- | TRBJ1-2 | TRBV2 | - | CASSDQGNYGYTF | TGTGCCAGCAGTGATCAGGGGAACTATGGCTACACCTTC
few | TRBJ2-3 | TRBV30 | - | CAWSVTGTDTQYF | TGTGCCTGGAGTGTAACGGGAACAGATACGCAGTATTTT
few | TRBJ2-5 | TRBV29-1 | - | CSVDSGAWETQYF | TGCAGCGTTGATTCGGGGGCGTGGGAGACCCAGTACTTC
- | TRBJ2-1 | TRBV25-1 | TRBD2 | CASSVSGGHNEQFF | TGTGCCAGCAGTGTTAGCGGGGGCCACAATGAGCAGTTCTTC
many | TRBJ1-2 | TRBV29-1 | - | CSVEEFNYGYTF | TGCAGCGTTGAGGAGTTTAACTATGGCTACACCTTC
- | TRBJ2-2 | TRBV29-1 | TRBD1 | CSAKDRGATGELFF | TGCAGCGCAAAAGACAGGGGTGCCACCGGGGAGCTGTTTTTT
few | TRBJ1-2 | TRBV25-1 | TRBD1 | CASAQGAQGYTF | TGTGCCAGCGCCCAGGGGGCGCAGGGCTACACCTTC
- | TRBJ2-5 | TRBV29-1 | - | CSVSLAAGETQYF | TGCAGCGTCTCCTTAGCGGCCGGGGAGACCCAGTACTTC